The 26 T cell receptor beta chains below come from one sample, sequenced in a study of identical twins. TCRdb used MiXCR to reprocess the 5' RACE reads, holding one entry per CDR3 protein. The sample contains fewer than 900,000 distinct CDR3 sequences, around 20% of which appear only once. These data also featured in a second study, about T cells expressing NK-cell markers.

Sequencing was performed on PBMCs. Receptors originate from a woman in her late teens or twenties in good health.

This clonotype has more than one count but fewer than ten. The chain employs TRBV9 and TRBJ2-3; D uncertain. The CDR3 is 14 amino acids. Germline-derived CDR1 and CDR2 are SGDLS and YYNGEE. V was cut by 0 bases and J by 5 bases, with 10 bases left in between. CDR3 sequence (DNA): TGTGCCAGCAGCGTAGAGGCCGGTCGAGATACGCAGTATTTT. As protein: CASSVEAGRDTQYF.

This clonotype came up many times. In DNA, the CDR3 is TGTGCCAGCAGCCAAGGCGGGGGGGCGCGAGAGCAGTTCTTC. Protein sequence: CASSQGGGAREQFF. The V gene is TRBV6-1, the J gene TRBJ2-1; 9 nucleotides agree with TRBD2. There are 14 residues in the CDR3. Germline V gives CDR1 MNHNS, CDR2 SASEGT. J was trimmed by 10 bases and V by 6 bases; bases with no gene match: 10.

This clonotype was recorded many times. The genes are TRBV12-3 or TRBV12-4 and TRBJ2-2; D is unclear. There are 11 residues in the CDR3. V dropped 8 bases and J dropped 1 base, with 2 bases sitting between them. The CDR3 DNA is TGTGCCAGCCAGAACACCGGGGAGCTGTTTTTT. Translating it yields CASQNTGELFF.

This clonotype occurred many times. For the CDR3, the DNA is TGTGCCAGCAGCCGCGGGGACGAAAAACTGTTTTTT. It encodes CASSRGDEKLFF. V usage is TRBV7-8 and J usage is TRBJ1-4, with D perhaps matching TRBD1 (5 bases). V was shortened by 5 bases and J by 8 bases, with 9 bases between the two germline ends. CDR3 size: 12 residues. Looked up from germline, CDR1 is SGHVS and CDR2 is FQNEAQ. The full variable domain, completed using reference TRBV7-8 and TRBJ1-4, is GAGVSQSPRYKVAKRGQDVALRCDPISGHVSLFWYQQALGQGPEFLTYFQNEAQLDKSGLPSDRFFAERPEGSVSTLKIQRTQQEDSAVYLCASSRGDEKLFFGSGTQLSVL.

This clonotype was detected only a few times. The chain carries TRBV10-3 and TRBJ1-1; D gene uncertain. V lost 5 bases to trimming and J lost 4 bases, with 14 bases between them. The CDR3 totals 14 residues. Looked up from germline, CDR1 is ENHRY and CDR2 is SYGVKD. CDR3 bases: TGTGCCATCAGTCAATCACCCACCAGCACTGAAGCTTTCTTT. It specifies CAISQSPTSTEAFF.

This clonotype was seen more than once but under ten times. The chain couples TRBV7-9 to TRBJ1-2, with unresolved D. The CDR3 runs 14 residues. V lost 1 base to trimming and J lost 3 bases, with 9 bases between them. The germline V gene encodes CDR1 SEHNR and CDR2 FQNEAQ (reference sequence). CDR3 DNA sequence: TGTGCCAGCAGCTTAGGGATGAGTTACTATGGCTACACCTTC. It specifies CASSLGMSYYGYTF. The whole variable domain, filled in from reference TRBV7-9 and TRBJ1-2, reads DTGVSQNPRHKITKRGQNVTFRCDPISEHNRLYWYRQTLGQGPEFLTYFQNEAQLEKSRLLSDRFSAERPKGSFSTLEIQRTEQGDSAMYLCASSLGMSYYGYTFGSGTRLTVV.

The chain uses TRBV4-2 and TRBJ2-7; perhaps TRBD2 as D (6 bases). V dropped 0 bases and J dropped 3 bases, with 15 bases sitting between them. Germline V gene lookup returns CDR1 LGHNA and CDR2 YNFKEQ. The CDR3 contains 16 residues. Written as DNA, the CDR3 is TGTGCCAGCAGCCAAGAATGGGCGCGGGGAGACTACGAGCAGTACTTC. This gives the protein CASSQEWARGDYEQYF.

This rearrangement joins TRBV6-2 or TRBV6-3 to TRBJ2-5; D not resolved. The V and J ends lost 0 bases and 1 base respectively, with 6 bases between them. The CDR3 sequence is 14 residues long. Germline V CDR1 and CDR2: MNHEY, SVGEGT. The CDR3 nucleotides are TGTGCCAGCAGTTACTCGCGGATCCAAGAGACCCAGTACTTC. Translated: CASSYSRIQETQYF.

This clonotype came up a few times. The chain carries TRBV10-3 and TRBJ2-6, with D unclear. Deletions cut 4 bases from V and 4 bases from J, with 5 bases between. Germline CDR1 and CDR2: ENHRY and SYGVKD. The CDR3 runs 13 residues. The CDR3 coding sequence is TGTGCCATCAGTGGAGCAGGGGCCAACGTCCTGACTTTC. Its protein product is CAISGAGANVLTF.

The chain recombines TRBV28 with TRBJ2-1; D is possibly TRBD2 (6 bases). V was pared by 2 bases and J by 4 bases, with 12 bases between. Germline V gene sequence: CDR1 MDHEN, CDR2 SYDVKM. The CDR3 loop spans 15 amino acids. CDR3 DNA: TGTGCCAGCAGTTTACGGCGGGACCTATACAATGAGCAGTTCTTC. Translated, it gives CASSLRRDLYNEQFF. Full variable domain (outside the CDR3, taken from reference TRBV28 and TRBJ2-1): DVKVTQSSRYLVKRTGEKVFLECVQDMDHENMFWYRQDPGLGLRLIYFSYDVKMKEKGDIPEGYSVSREKKERFSLILESASTNQTSMYLCASSLRRDLYNEQFFGPGTRLTVL.

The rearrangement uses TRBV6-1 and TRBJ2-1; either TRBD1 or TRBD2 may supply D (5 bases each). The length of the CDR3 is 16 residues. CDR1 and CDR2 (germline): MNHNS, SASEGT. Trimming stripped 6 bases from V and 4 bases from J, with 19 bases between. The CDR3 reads CASSQNRMGVYNEQFF. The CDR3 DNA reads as TGTGCCAGCAGCCAGAACAGAATGGGGGTGTACAATGAGCAGTTCTTC.

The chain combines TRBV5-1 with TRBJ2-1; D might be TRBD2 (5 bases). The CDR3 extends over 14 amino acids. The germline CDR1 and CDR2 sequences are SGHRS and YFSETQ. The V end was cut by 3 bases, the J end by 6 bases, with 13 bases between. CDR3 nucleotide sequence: TGCGCCAGCAGCTCCCTAGCTACCGCCAATGAGCAGTTCTTC. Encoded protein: CASSSLATANEQFF.

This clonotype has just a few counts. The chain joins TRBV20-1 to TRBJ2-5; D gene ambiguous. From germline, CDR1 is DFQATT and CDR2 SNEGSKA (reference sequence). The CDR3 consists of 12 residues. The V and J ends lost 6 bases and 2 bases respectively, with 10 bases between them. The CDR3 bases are TGCAGTGCCCTGGCCCGTCAAGAGACCCAGTACTTC. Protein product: CSALARQETQYF.

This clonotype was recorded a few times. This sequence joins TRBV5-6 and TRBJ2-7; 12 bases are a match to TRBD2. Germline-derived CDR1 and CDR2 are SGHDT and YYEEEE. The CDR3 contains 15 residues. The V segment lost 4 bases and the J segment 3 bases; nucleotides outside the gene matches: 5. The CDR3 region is CASSITSGRYYEQYF. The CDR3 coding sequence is TGTGCCAGCAGCATAACTAGCGGGAGGTACTACGAGCAGTACTTC.

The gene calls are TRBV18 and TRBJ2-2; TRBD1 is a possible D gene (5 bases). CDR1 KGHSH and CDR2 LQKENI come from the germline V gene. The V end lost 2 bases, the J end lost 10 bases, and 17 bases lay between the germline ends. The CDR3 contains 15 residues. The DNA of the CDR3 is TGTGCCAGCTCACCAAATTGGGGCCCCTTCGCGGAGCTGTTTTTT. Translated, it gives CASSPNWGPFAELFF.

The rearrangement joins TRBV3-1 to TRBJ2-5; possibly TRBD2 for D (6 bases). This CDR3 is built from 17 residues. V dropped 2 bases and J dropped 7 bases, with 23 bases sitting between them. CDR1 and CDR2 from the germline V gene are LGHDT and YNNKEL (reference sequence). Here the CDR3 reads CASSQSGRETLGRTQYF. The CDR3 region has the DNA TGTGCCAGCAGCCAATCAGGACGGGAGACACTTGGTCGGACCCAGTACTTC.

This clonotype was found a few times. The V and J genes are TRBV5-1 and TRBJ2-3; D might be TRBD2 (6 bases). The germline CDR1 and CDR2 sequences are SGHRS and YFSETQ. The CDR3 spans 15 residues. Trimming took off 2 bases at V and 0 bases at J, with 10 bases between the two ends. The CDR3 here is CASSLSGTSTDTQYF. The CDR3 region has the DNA TGCGCCAGCAGCTTATCCGGGACTAGCACAGATACGCAGTATTTT.

In DNA form, the CDR3 reads TGTGCCAGCAGCTTCCGGAGGGCGGCCTACGAGCAGTACTTC. This sequence encodes CASSFRRAAYEQYF. The chain uses TRBV7-2 and TRBJ2-7, with TRBD2 as a possible D gene (6 bases). Germline loops: CDR1 SGHTA, CDR2 FQGNSA. The CDR3 sequence is 14 residues long. The ends were cut back, 3 bases at V and 2 bases at J, with 11 bases in the middle.

The CDR3 nucleotides read TGTGCCAGCAGCTTCAGCCCGGGAGCTTCCGCCGATGAGCAGTTCTTC. Protein: CASSFSPGASADEQFF. The rearrangement joins TRBV11-2 to TRBJ2-1, with D perhaps TRBD2 (6 bases). Deletions cut 3 bases from V and 8 bases from J, with 20 bases between. Germline CDR1 reads SGHAT; CDR2 reads FQNNGV. This CDR3 is built from 16 residues.

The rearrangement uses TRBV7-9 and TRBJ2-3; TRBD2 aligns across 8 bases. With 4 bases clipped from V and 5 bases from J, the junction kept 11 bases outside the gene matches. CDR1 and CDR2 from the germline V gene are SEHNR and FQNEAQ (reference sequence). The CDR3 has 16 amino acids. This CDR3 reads CASSSQSGGAGDTQYF. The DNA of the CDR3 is TGTGCCAGCAGCTCACAATCCGGGGGGGCGGGAGATACGCAGTATTTT.

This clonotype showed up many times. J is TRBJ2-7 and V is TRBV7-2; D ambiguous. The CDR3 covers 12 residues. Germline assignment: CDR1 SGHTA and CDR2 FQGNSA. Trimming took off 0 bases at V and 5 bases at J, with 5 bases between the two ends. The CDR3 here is CASSLAGDEQYF. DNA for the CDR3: TGTGCCAGCAGCTTAGCCGGCGACGAGCAGTACTTC.

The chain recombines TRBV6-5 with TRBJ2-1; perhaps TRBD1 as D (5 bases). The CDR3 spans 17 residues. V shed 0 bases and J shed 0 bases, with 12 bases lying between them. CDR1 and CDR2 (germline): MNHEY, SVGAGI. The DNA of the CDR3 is TGTGCCAGCAGTTACTCACCCGACAGCAGCTCCTACAATGAGCAGTTCTTC. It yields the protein CASSYSPDSSSYNEQFF.

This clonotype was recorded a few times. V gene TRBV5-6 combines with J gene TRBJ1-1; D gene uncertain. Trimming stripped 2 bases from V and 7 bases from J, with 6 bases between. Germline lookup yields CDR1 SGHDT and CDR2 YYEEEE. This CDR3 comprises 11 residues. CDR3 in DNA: TGTGCCAGCAGCTTAAGGGTTGAAGCTTTCTTT. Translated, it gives CASSLRVEAFF. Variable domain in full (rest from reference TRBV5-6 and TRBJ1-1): DAGVTQSPTHLIKTRGQQVTLRCSPKSGHDTVSWYQQALGQGPQFIFQYYEEEERQRGNFPDRFSGHQFPNYSSELNVNALLLGDSALYLCASSLRVEAFFGQGTRLTVV.

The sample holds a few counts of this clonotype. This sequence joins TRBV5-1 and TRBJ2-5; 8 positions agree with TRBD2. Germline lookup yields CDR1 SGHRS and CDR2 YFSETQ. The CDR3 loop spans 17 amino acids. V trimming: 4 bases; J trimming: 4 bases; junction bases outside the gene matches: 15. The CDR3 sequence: CASSLSGSGSLGETQYF. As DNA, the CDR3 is TGCGCCAGCAGCCTGAGCGGGAGTGGGTCGTTGGGAGAGACCCAGTACTTC.

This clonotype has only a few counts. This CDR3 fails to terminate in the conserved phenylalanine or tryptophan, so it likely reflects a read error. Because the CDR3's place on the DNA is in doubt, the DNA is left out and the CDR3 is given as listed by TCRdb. CDR3 protein: CASSPGAEL. The rearrangement links TRBV12-3 or TRBV12-4 to TRBJ1-1; the table's D call TRBD1 went unverified against the DNA. Including both end residues, the CDR3 is 9 amino acids long.

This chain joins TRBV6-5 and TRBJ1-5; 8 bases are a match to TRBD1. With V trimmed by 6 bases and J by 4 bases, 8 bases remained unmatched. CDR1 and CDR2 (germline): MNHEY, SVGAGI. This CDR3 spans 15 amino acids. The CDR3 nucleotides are TGTGCCAGCAGCTACGGACAGGGCGGGAATCAGCCCCAGCATTTT. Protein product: CASSYGQGGNQPQHF.